This TCR beta chain was recorded in a study of blood T cell repertoires in COVID-19. Study at large: PBMCs, B-cell-depleted T cells, or T cells provided the cDNA or gDNA that made up the material.

Source study methods: By means of reference gene primer amplification, nucleated cell counts were estimated. Libraries were prepared by immunoSEQ multiplex PCR; TCRdb keeps only in-frame clonotypes and omits some of them. The D gene and trimming were derived from the DNA, and the V and J assignments and clone size from that table. The table lists 250,000 to 300,000 clones, about 85% of them singletons. CDR3 length: 16 amino acids. The germline V gene has CDR1 LGHDT and CDR2 YNNKEL (reference sequence). After removal of 4 bases from V and 6 bases from J, the junction contained 11 bases not matched to a gene.

The chain combines TRBV3-1 (or the pseudogene TRBV3-2) with TRBJ2-5, with TRBD2 matching 10 bases. Sequencing was done on a sample of peripheral blood. The sequence came from a young man with active or convalescent COVID-19. The CDR3 bases are TGTGCCAGCAGCCCCCTAGCGGGAGCGCCAGTAAAGACCCAGTACTTC. Translating gives CASSPLAGAPVKTQYF.